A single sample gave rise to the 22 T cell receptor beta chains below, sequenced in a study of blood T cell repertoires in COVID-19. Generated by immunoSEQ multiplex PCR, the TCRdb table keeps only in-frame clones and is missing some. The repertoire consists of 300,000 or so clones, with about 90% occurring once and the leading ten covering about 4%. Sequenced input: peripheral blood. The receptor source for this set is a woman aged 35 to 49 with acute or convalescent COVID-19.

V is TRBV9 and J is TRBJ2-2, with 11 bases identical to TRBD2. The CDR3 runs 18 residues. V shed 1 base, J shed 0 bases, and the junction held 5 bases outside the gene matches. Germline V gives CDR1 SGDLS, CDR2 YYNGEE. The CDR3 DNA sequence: TGTGCCAGCAGCGTATATGGGACTAGCGGCTCGAACACCGGGGAGCTGTTTTTT. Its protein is CASSVYGTSGSNTGELFF. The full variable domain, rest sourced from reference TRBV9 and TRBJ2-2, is DSGVTQTPKHLITATGQRVTLRCSPRSGDLSVYWYQQSLDQGLQFLIQYYNGEERAKGNILERFSAQQFPDLHSELNLSSLELGDSALYFCASSVYGTSGSNTGELFFGEGSRLTVL.

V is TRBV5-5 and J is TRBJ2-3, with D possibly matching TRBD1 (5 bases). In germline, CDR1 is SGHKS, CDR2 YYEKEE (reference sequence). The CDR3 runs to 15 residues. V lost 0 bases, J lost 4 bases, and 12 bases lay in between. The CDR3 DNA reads TGTGCCAGCAGCTTGGCCTCGGCAGGGTCAGATACGCAGTATTTT. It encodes CASSLASAGSDTQYF.

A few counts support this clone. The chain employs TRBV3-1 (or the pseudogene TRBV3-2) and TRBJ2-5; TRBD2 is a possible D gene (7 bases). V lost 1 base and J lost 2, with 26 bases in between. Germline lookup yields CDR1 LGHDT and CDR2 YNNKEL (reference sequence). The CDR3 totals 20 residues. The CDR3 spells CASSQVVWIISRGPQETQYF. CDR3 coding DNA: TGTGCCAGCAGCCAAGTTGTTTGGATTATTTCGCGGGGGCCTCAAGAGACCCAGTACTTC.

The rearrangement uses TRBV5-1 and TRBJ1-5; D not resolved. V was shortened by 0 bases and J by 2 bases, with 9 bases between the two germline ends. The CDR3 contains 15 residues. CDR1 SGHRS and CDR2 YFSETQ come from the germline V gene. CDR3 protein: CASSLGGSGNQPQHF. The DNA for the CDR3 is TGCGCCAGCAGCTTGGGAGGATCGGGCAATCAGCCCCAGCATTTT.

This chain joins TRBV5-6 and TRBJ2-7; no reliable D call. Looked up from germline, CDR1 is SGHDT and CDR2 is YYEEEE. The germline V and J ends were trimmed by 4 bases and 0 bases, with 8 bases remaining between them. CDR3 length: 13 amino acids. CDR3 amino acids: CASSRVGSYEQYV. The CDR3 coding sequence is TGTGCCAGCAGCCGGGTGGGCTCCTACGAGCAGTACGTC.

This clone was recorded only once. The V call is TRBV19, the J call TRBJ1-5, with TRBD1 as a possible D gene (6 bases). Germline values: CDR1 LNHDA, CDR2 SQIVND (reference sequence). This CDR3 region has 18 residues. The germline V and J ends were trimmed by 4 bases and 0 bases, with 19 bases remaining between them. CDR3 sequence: CASSRALGRGYSNQPQHF. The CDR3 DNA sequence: TGTGCCAGTAGTAGAGCGCTGGGCAGGGGATATAGCAATCAGCCCCAGCATTTT.

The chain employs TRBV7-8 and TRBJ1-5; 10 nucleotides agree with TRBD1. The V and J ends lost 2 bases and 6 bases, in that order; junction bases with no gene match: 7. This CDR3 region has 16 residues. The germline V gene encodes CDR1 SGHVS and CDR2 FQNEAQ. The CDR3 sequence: CASSLSGGQGGQPQHF. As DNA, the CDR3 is TGTGCCAGCAGCTTAAGTGGCGGACAGGGGGGTCAGCCCCAGCATTTT.

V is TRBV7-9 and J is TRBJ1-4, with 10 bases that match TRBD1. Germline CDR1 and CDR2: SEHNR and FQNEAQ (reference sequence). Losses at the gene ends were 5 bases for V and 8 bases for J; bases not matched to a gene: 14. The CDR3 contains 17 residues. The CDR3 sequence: CASSTSRAGQGYEKLFF. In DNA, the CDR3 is TGTGCCAGCAGCACCTCGCGGGCGGGACAGGGGTACGAAAAACTGTTTTTT. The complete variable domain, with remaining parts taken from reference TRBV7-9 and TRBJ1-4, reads DTGVSQNPRHKITKRGQNVTFRCDPISEHNRLYWYRQTLGQGPEFLTYFQNEAQLEKSRLLSDRFSAERPKGSFSTLEIQRTEQGDSAMYLCASSTSRAGQGYEKLFFGSGTQLSVL.

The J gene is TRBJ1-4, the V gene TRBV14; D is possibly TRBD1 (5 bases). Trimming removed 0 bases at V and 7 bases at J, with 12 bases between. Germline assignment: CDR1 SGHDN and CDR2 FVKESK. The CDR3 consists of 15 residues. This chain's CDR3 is CASSQDGWQGEKLFF. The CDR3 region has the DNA TGTGCCAGCAGCCAAGATGGGTGGCAGGGTGAAAAACTGTTTTTT. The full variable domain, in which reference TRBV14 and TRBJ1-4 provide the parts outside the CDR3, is EAGVTQFPSHSVIEKGQTVTLRCDPISGHDNLYWYRRVMGKEIKFLLHFVKESKQDESGMPNNRFLAERTGGTYSTLKVQPAELEDSGVYFCASSQDGWQGEKLFFGSGTQLSVL.

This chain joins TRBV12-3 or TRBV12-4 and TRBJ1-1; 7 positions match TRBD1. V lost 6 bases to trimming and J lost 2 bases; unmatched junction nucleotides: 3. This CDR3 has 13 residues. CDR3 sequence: CASSPGGNTEAFF. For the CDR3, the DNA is TGTGCCAGCAGCCCAGGGGGAAACACTGAAGCTTTCTTT.

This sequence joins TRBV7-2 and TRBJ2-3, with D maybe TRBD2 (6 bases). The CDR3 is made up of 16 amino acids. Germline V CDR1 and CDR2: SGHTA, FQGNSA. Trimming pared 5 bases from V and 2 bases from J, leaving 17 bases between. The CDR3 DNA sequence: TGTGCCAGCAGCGGTATAGGCGGGGCCCTCACAGATACGCAGTATTTT. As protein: CASSGIGGALTDTQYF.

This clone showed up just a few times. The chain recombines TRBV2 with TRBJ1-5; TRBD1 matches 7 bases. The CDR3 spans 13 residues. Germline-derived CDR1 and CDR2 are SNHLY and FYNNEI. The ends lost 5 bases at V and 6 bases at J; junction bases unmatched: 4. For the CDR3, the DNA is TGTGCCAGCAGTACAGGGGAGGTTCAGCCCCAGCATTTT. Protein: CASSTGEVQPQHF.

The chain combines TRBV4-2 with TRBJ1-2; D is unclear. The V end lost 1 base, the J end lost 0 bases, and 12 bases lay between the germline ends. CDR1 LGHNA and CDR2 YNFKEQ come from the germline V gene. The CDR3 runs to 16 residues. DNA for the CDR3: TGTGCCAGCAGCCAAGGCGGGATAGGGACTAACTATGGCTACACCTTC. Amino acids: CASSQGGIGTNYGYTF.

CDR3 sequence reads: CAWSTDRSSNQPQHF. The CDR3 region has the DNA TGTGCCTGGAGTACAGACAGAAGTTCCAATCAGCCCCAGCATTTT. The genes are TRBV30 and TRBJ1-5, with D perhaps TRBD1 (5 bases). The CDR3 loop spans 15 amino acids. Trimming took off 2 bases at V and 3 bases at J, with 14 bases between the two ends. The germline V gene encodes CDR1 GTSNPN and CDR2 SVGIG (reference sequence).

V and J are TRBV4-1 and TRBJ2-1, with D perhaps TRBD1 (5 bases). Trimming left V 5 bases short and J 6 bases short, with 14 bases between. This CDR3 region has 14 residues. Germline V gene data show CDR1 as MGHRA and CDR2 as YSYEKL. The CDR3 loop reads CASSLPRQSNEQFF. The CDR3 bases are TGCGCCAGCAGCTTACCGAGACAGAGCAATGAGCAGTTCTTC.

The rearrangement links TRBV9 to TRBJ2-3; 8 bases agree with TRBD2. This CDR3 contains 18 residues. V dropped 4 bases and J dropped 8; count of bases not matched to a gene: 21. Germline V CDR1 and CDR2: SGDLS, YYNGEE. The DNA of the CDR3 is TGTGCCAGCAGCCCACTATCGACGGGGGGGGCGGGTGGCGGTACGCAGTATTTT. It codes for CASSPLSTGGAGGGTQYF.

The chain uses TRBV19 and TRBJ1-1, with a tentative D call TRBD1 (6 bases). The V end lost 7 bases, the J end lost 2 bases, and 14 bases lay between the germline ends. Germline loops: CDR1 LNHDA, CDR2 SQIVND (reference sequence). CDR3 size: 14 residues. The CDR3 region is CASKFGGGNTEAFF. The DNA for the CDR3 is TGTGCCAGTAAGTTCGGGGGGGGCAACACTGAAGCTTTCTTT.

The CDR3: CASSPGPESFQETQYF. CDR3 DNA sequence: TGTGCCAGCTCACCGGGGCCGGAGTCCTTCCAAGAGACCCAGTACTTC. The chain carries TRBV18 and TRBJ2-5; D is possibly TRBD1 (5 bases). Looked up from germline, CDR1 is KGHSH and CDR2 is LQKENI. This CDR3 comprises 16 residues. The V end lost 3 bases, the J end lost 1 base, and 15 bases lay between the germline ends.

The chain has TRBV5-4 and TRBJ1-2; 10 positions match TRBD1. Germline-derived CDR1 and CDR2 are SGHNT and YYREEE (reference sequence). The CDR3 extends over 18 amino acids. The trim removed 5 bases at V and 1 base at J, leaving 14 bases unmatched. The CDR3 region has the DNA TGTGCCAGCAGTCGTCCGGGACAGGGGACTTACTTTAACTATGGCTACACCTTC. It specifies CASSRPGQGTYFNYGYTF.

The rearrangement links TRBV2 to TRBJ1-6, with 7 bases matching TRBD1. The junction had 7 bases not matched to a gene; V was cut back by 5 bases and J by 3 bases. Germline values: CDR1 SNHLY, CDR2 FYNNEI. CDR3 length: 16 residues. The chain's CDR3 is CASSNDRAIYNSPLHF. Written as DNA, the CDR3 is TGTGCCAGCAGTAATGACAGGGCGATCTATAATTCACCCCTCCACTTT.

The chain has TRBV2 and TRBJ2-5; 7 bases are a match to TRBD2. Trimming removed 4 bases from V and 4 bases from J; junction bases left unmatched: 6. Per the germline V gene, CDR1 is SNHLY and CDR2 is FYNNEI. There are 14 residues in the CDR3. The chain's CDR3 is CASSGGGARETQYF. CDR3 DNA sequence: TGTGCCAGCAGTGGCGGGGGAGCCCGAGAGACCCAGTACTTC.

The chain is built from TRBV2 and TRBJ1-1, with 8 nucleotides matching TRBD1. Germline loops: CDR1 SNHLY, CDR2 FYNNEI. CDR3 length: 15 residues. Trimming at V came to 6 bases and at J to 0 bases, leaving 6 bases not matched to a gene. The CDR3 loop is CASRPGTGLNTEAFF. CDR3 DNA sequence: TGTGCCAGCAGACCTGGGACAGGTTTGAACACTGAAGCTTTCTTT.